This T cell receptor (beta chain) comes out of a study of molecular identifiers for immune sequencing clone quantification. The overall study: Replicates partitioned RNA from approximately 20,000 or 98,000 naive CD8 cells into five parts, sequencing four.

Germline V gene lookup returns CDR1 PRHDT and CDR2 FYEKMQ (reference sequence). CDR3 length equals 15 residues. V lost 1 base and J 4 bases, leaving 13 bases between the germline ends. This clonotype was counted ten times or more. The antigen is undetermined. Study-wide points: Clones carrying above 20 RNA copies accounted for over 99% of effector molecules, under 1% in naive cells. Detectable among over 900,000 naive cells, according to reports, was Jurkat TCR RNA spiked in from one cell.

One entry per CDR3 protein results from TCRdb running MiXCR on the PCR reads. This sample carries around 300,000 distinct CDR3 sequences, about 23% of them seen once, and the ten largest clones take roughly 0.7%. The sequencing sample was made of naive CD8+ T cells from blood, with Jurkat cell RNA spiked in. Described subset: FACS-sorted CD8+CD4-CCR7+CD45RA+ naive T cells. This chain links TRBV13 with TRBJ1-2; D might be TRBD1 (5 bases). The receptor comes from a human donor in good health. Some libraries in this study had Jurkat cell RNA spiked in. CDR3 in amino acids: CASSLETGPFYGYTF. CDR3 coding DNA: TGTGCCAGCAGCTTAGAAACAGGCCCTTTCTATGGCTACACCTTC. The full variable domain, its missing parts supplied by reference TRBV13 and TRBJ1-2, is AAGVIQSPRHLIKEKRETATLKCYPIPRHDTVYWYQQGPGQDPQFLISFYEKMQSDKGSIPDRFSAQQFSDYHSELNMSSLELGDSALYFCASSLETGPFYGYTFGSGTRLTVV.